This paragraph covers one T cell receptor beta chain sequence. The record originates from a study of blood T cells in healthy people across ages. PCR was performed a second time for about 7 to 11 cycles using a sample-barcoded 5' primer and a J-beta primer mix. TCRdb called the 5' RACE reads again in MiXCR, with one record for every CDR3 protein. The sample records hundreds of thousands of distinct CDR3 sequences, 58% being singletons. CDR3 length equals 19 residues. The TCR comes from a man aged 55 to 70 in good health. This chain connects TRBV21-1 to TRBJ1-2. TRBV21-1 is a pseudogene segment. Material for sequencing was blood. Here the CDR3 DNA reads TGTGCCAGCAGCCTTTTTTACTCAACGGTGAGGGGCCTCCTCTATGGCTACACCTTC. It translates to CASSLFYSTVRGLLYGYTF.